These 19 T cell receptor beta chains share one sample of origin, sequenced in a study of shared clonotypes between healthy human individuals. Naive CD8 isolation took CD45RO-negative cells positively selected for CCR7 and excluded terminally differentiated effector memory CD45RA+ cells. Produced via immunoSEQ multiplex PCR; TCRdb's table is partial and in-frame only. There are 630,000 or so clones in the sample; nearly 98% occur only once, and around 0.3% lies in the top ten. Sequenced sample: naive CD8+ T cells sorted from blood. These receptors originate from a man younger than 40 in good health.

CDR3 sequence reads: CASNQGLGSYNEQFF. CDR3 coding DNA: TGCGCCAGCAATCAGGGCCTGGGCTCCTACAATGAGCAGTTCTTC. The chain combines TRBV10-2 with TRBJ2-1, with a weak D call TRBD1 (5 bases). CDR3 size: 15 residues. The germline CDR1 and CDR2 sequences are WSHSY and SAAADI. V gave up 7 bases and J gave up 0 bases, with 13 bases separating them.

V gene TRBV28 combines with J gene TRBJ2-7; maybe TRBD2 (6 bases). Germline V CDR1 and CDR2: MDHEN, SYDVKM. CDR3 length equals 16 residues. Trimming removed 4 bases from V and 10 bases from J, with 26 bases in between. The CDR3 DNA sequence: TGTGCCAGCAGTTCCCCCCTGGAGGGGCCATTACGAGGACAGTACTTC. It yields the protein CASSSPLEGPLRGQYF.

The chain recombines TRBV11-2 with TRBJ2-7; D may be TRBD1 or TRBD2 (6 bases each). V was trimmed by 6 bases and J by 5 bases, leaving 20 bases between them. CDR3 length equals 15 residues. The germline CDR1 and CDR2 sequences are SGHAT and FQNNGV. CDR3 nucleotides: TGTGCCAGCAGTCCAGTCGGGGGCCGCCGGGACGAGCAGTACTTC. Translated: CASSPVGGRRDEQYF.

The rearrangement joins TRBV27 to TRBJ2-1, with TRBD2 matching over 10 bases. Unmatched junction bases numbered 6, after V lost 4 bases and J lost 3 bases. Germline CDR1 MNHEY, CDR2 SMNVEV (reference sequence). This CDR3 has 16 amino acids. CDR3 coding DNA: TGTGCCAGCAGTTCTAGCGGGAGCCCCAACTACAATGAGCAGTTCTTC. Translating gives CASSSSGSPNYNEQFF.

This chain uses TRBV7-9 with TRBJ2-1; possible D gene TRBD1, 6 bases. CDR1 and CDR2 from the germline V gene are SEHNR and FQNEAQ (reference sequence). The CDR3 spans 13 residues. The germline V and J ends were trimmed by 6 bases and 7 bases, with 13 bases remaining between them. For the CDR3, the DNA is TGTGCCAGCAGACAGGGTATTAAAAATGAGCAGTTCTTC. This encodes CASRQGIKNEQFF.

The CDR3 spells CASRPESRDEKLFF. CDR3 DNA: TGTGCCAGCAGGCCTGAGAGCAGGGATGAAAAACTGTTTTTT. The chain joins TRBV7-8 to TRBJ1-4; the D gene is possibly TRBD1 (5 bases). V lost 6 bases and J lost 6, with 14 bases in between. Germline V gives CDR1 SGHVS, CDR2 FQNEAQ. CDR3 length equals 14 residues. Full variable domain (remainder filled in from reference TRBV7-8 and TRBJ1-4): GAGVSQSPRYKVAKRGQDVALRCDPISGHVSLFWYQQALGQGPEFLTYFQNEAQLDKSGLPSDRFFAERPEGSVSTLKIQRTQQEDSAVYLCASRPESRDEKLFFGSGTQLSVL.

The chain joins TRBV4-1 to TRBJ1-2; D is unresolved. The germline V and J ends were trimmed by 0 bases and 9 bases, with 11 bases remaining between them. CDR3 size: 13 residues. Germline V gives CDR1 MGHRA, CDR2 YSYEKL. CDR3 sequence (DNA): TGCGCCAGCAGCCAAGAAAACAGTCTGAGCTACACCTTC. Translation: CASSQENSLSYTF.

The V gene is TRBV9, the J gene TRBJ2-1, with D possibly being TRBD1 or TRBD2 (5 bases each). V was cut by 0 bases and J by 4 bases, with 8 bases left in between. The germline gives CDR1 SGDLS, CDR2 YYNGEE. The CDR3 spans 14 residues. The CDR3 coding sequence is TGTGCCAGCAGCGTAGACGGGGCTTACAATGAGCAGTTCTTC. Its protein product is CASSVDGAYNEQFF.

V gene TRBV29-1 combines with J gene TRBJ2-7; no definite D call. CDR1 and CDR2 from the germline V gene are SQVTM and ANQGSEA. The CDR3 contains 16 residues. The V gene lost 4 bases and the J gene lost 0 bases, with 19 bases spanning the gap. The CDR3 region is CSVVLLGYSSSYEQYF. Written as DNA, the CDR3 is TGCAGCGTTGTACTCCTCGGATACTCGAGCTCCTACGAGCAGTACTTC.

V usage is TRBV28 and J usage is TRBJ1-1; D gene ambiguous. Germline V gene sequence: CDR1 MDHEN, CDR2 SYDVKM. Deletions cut 5 bases from V and 5 bases from J, with 12 bases between. The CDR3 consists of 13 residues. The CDR3 coding sequence is TGTGCCAGCAGTCCATTGGGCGGAACTGAAGCTTTCTTT. Translated: CASSPLGGTEAFF.

The V and J genes are TRBV6-5 and TRBJ2-2; TRBD2 is a possible D gene (5 bases). V shed 6 bases and J shed 4 bases, with 9 bases lying between them. Germline CDR1 and CDR2: MNHEY and SVGAGI. The length of the CDR3 is 13 residues. The CDR3 is CASRHTSTGELFF. CDR3 DNA sequence: TGTGCCAGCAGACACACTAGCACCGGGGAGCTGTTTTTT.

This chain links TRBV7-9 with TRBJ2-3; D is uncertain. Germline CDR1 is SEHNR and CDR2 is FQNEAQ (reference sequence). V was trimmed by 6 bases and J by 2 bases, leaving 3 bases between them. The CDR3 has 11 residues. DNA of the CDR3: TGTGCCAGCAGGGACACAGATACGCAGTATTTT. It yields the protein CASRDTDTQYF.

The J gene is TRBJ2-2, the V gene TRBV27; D not certain. Trimming took 5 bases from V and 3 from J, leaving 10 bases between them. CDR3 length: 14 amino acids. Germline V gene sequence: CDR1 MNHEY, CDR2 SMNVEV (reference sequence). Here the CDR3 reads CASSRRMYTGELFF. The CDR3 DNA reads as TGTGCCAGCAGTCGTAGGATGTACACCGGGGAGCTGTTTTTT.

V and J are TRBV5-1 and TRBJ2-7, with TRBD1 as a possible D gene (6 bases). The CDR3 consists of 15 residues. The germline CDR1 and CDR2 sequences are SGHRS and YFSETQ. Between the trimmed V and J ends, which lost 0 bases and 3 bases, there was a span of 13 bases. CDR3 nucleotides: TGCGCCAGCAGCTTGGGGACAGCCTTCTACTACGAGCAGTACTTC. It yields the protein CASSLGTAFYYEQYF.

This chain joins TRBV30 and TRBJ2-1; D remains unclear. The CDR3 spans 11 residues. The germline V and J ends were trimmed by 0 bases and 10 bases, with 7 bases remaining between them. From germline, CDR1 is GTSNPN and CDR2 SVGIG (reference sequence). The CDR3 here is CAWSVSLEQFF. The CDR3 DNA is TGTGCCTGGAGTGTCTCGTTGGAGCAGTTCTTC.

The V call is TRBV10-1, the J call TRBJ2-3; D is unresolved. The CDR3 has 14 residues. With 3 bases removed from V and 5 bases from J, the gap between germline ends came to 12 bases. CDR1 and CDR2 from the germline V gene are WNHNN and SYGVQD (reference sequence). CDR3 amino acids: CASSEETTRDTQYF. CDR3 DNA: TGCGCCAGCAGTGAAGAGACGACGAGAGATACGCAGTATTTT.

Comments on this clone: This specimen includes other DNA sequences encoding the same CDR3. The chain is built from TRBV30 and TRBJ2-7; 9 positions agree with TRBD1. The CDR3 contains 14 residues. The ends lost 2 bases at V and 0 bases at J; junction bases unmatched: 2. Germline-derived CDR1 and CDR2 are GTSNPN and SVGIG (reference sequence). CDR3 DNA sequence: TGTGCCTGGAGTCCGGGACAGGGCTCCTACGAGCAGTACTTC. Residues: CAWSPGQGSYEQYF.

The V call is TRBV7-9, the J call TRBJ2-1; 10 bases fit TRBD1. Trimming removed 5 bases from V and 3 bases from J; junction bases left unmatched: 7. Germline loops: CDR1 SEHNR, CDR2 FQNEAQ (reference sequence). This CDR3 is built from 16 residues. As DNA, the CDR3 is TGTGCCAGCAGCCGTCCGGGACAGGGGCACTACAATGAGCAGTTCTTC. Residues: CASSRPGQGHYNEQFF.

The chain joins TRBV19 to TRBJ2-1, with 9 nucleotides matching TRBD2. This CDR3 comprises 14 residues. Germline assignment: CDR1 LNHDA and CDR2 SQIVND (reference sequence). The V gene end was trimmed by 10 bases and the J gene end by 0 bases; junction bases not matched to a gene: 4. This CDR3 reads CATSSGTSYNEQFF. CDR3 bases: TGTGCCACTTCTAGCGGGACCTCCTACAATGAGCAGTTCTTC.